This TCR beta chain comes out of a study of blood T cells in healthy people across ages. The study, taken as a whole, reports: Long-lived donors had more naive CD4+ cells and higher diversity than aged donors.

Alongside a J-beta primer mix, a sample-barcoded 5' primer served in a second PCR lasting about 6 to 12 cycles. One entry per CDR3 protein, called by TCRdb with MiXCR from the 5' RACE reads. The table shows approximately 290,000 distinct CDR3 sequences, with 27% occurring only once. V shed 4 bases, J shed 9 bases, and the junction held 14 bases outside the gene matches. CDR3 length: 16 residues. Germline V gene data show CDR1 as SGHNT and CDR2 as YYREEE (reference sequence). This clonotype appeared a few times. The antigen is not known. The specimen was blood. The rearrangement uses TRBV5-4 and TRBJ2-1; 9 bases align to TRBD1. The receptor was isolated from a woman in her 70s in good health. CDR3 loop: CASSPRTGALFREQFF. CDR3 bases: TGTGCCAGCAGCCCAAGGACAGGGGCCCTCTTTCGTGAGCAGTTCTTC.